The clone carrying this T cell receptor (beta chain) has only one observation. The record originates from a study of blood T cell repertoires in COVID-19. Enrolled through a virtual design, the participants were between roughly 18 and 90 years of age and came from 24 US areas. In assigning cohorts, the study relied on participant-reported clinical history. Participants classified as exposed had met a COVID-19 case within 2 weeks before study entry. Generated by immunoSEQ multiplex PCR, the TCRdb table keeps only in-frame clones and is missing some. The sample shows 140,000 to 150,000 clones, about four fifths of them seen only once. The clonotype originates from a woman in her forties or fifties who had been exposed to COVID-19. Sequenced: PBMCs or T cells enriched from blood (not recorded which).

The CDR3 DNA reads TGTGCCAGCAGCCAAATTTTAGGGGGACCGAACACTGAAGCTTTCTTT. Residues: CASSQILGGPNTEAFF. V gene TRBV16 combines with J gene TRBJ1-1, with D perhaps TRBD1 (6 bases). Looked up from germline, CDR1 is KGHSY and CDR2 is FQNENV. The CDR3 length is 16 residues. The ends were cut back, 2 bases at V and 1 base at J, with 14 bases in the middle.